This T cell receptor beta chain was identified during a study of blood T cell repertoires in COVID-19. Study-level background: There were acute and convalescent COVID-19 samples, and they came from the United States, Italy and Spain.

This table comes from immunoSEQ multiplex PCR, and its TCRdb copy is limited to in-frame clones, with some not included. The table has fewer than 450,000 clones, 80% to 95% seen once. This CDR3 is built from 14 residues. Germline lookup yields CDR1 MNHEY and CDR2 SVGAGI. Trimming stripped 6 bases from V and 11 bases from J, with 20 bases between. Participants came from about 23 US areas, aged about 18 to 89 years. Donors in Cohort 3 who had recovered were those with two negative PCRs, healthcare professional clearance, or resolution of their symptoms. The sample was PBMCs or T cells enriched from blood (not recorded which). The source of this sequence is a man aged 18 to 30 who had recovered from COVID-19. V usage is TRBV6-5 and J usage is TRBJ1-5; a weak D match, TRBD1 (5 bases). The CDR3 sequence is CASSPAPGGVSQHF. The CDR3 nucleotides are TGTGCCAGCAGCCCCGCCCCTGGAGGGGTTTCCCAGCATTTT.